A selection of T cell receptor beta chains follows, all from one sample in a study of PD-1 blockade in classical Hodgkin lymphoma. Some clones are missing from TCRdb's copy, which holds only in-frame ones; the method was immunoSEQ multiplex PCR. The repertoire holds more than 40,000 clones, with around 69% as singletons. Specimen: peripheral blood mononuclear cells (PBMCs), collected before the fourth cycle of nivolumab. These receptors were taken from a human donor with classical Hodgkin lymphoma. The CDR3 runs from the conserved cysteine through the conserved F or W. Each record gives: clone size, J gene, V gene, D gene, CDR3 DNA, CDR3 protein. D genes are given only for firm matches. Rows may omit the clone size; those that give it use once, few, many or a size class.

size: -; J: TRBJ2-7; V: TRBV5-1; D: -; DNA: TGCGCCAGCAGCTTGGGGTCCCCTAGCTCCTACGTGCAGTACTTC; CDR3: CASSLGSPSSYVQYF
size: -; J: TRBJ1-1; V: TRBV30; D: -; DNA: TGTGCCTGGAGTTGGGATAACACTGAAGCTTTCTTT; CDR3: CAWSWDNTEAFF
size: -; J: TRBJ2-7; V: TRBV30; D: -; DNA: TGTGCCTGGAGTGTAGGGGTGGGGGCCTACGAGCAGTACTTC; CDR3: CAWSVGVGAYEQYF
size: -; J: TRBJ2-7; V: TRBV21-1; D: -; DNA: TGTGCCAGCGCAGGACTAGCGGGGGGGATTTTCTACGAGCAGTACTTC; CDR3: CASAGLAGGIFYEQYF
size: few; J: TRBJ1-3; V: TRBV5-1; D: TRBD1; DNA: TGCGCCAGCAGCTCCGGACAGGGGACCGGAAACACCATATATTTT; CDR3: CASSSGQGTGNTIYF
size: once; J: TRBJ2-3; V: TRBV5-1; D: -; DNA: TGCGCCAGCAGCCTTGAGACGTATCGCACAGATACGCAGTATTTT; CDR3: CASSLETYRTDTQYF
size: -; J: TRBJ2-5; V: TRBV5-8; D: TRBD2; DNA: TGTGCCAGCAGCTTGGCTAGCGGCCAAGAGACCCAGTACTTC; CDR3: CASSLASGQETQYF
size: -; J: TRBJ1-5; V: TRBV4-1; D: -; DNA: TGCGCCAGCAGCCAAGTATCAGGGATGGGCAATCAGCCCCAGCATTTT; CDR3: CASSQVSGMGNQPQHF
size: once; J: TRBJ2-1; V: TRBV6-4; D: TRBD1; DNA: TGTGCCAGCAGGTTGGGACAGGTAATCAATGAGCAGTTCTTC; CDR3: CASRLGQVINEQFF
size: -; J: TRBJ1-1; V: TRBV4-3; D: -; DNA: TGCGCCAGCAGCCAAGAGTCCGTGAACACTGAAGCTTTCTTT; CDR3: CASSQESVNTEAFF
size: many; J: TRBJ2-7; V: TRBV27; D: -; DNA: TGTGCCAGCCTCCTTTCAGCAGGGTCCAACGAGCAGTACTTC; CDR3: CASLLSAGSNEQYF
size: -; J: TRBJ2-4; V: TRBV28; D: -; DNA: TGTGCCAGCAGTTTGCGTCACGGGGGGCTAGCCAAAAACATTCAGTACTTC; CDR3: CASSLRHGGLAKNIQYF
size: -; J: TRBJ2-2; V: TRBV7-9; D: -; DNA: TGTGCCAGCAGCTTGTTGTCTCCCGGGGAGCTGTTTTTT; CDR3: CASSLLSPGELFF
size: once; J: TRBJ2-6; V: TRBV15; D: TRBD1; DNA: TGTGCCACCAGCAGAACCGGGACAGGGGTAGGTGGGGCCAACGTCCTGACTTTC; CDR3: CATSRTGTGVGGANVLTF
size: few; J: TRBJ1-2; V: TRBV29-1; D: -; DNA: TGCAGCGTTAGACAGAGTAACAACGGCTACACCTTC; CDR3: CSVRQSNNGYTF
size: -; J: TRBJ2-7; V: TRBV27; D: -; DNA: TGTGCCAGCAGGGGGGGAACGGGGAGAAGCTCCTACGAGCAGTACTTC; CDR3: CASRGGTGRSSYEQYF
size: -; J: TRBJ1-5; V: TRBV2; D: -; DNA: TGTGCCAGCAGTGATATTTCGGAAAGTAGCAATCAGCCCCAGCATTTT; CDR3: CASSDISESSNQPQHF
size: -; J: TRBJ1-1; V: TRBV15; D: -; DNA: TGTGCCACCAGCAGAGATCACACCACTGAAGCTTTCTTT; CDR3: CATSRDHTTEAFF
size: -; J: TRBJ2-3; V: TRBV5-1; D: TRBD2; DNA: TGCGCCAGCAGTTACGGGGGACTAGACACAGATACGCAGTATTTT; CDR3: CASSYGGLDTDTQYF
size: -; J: TRBJ2-7; V: TRBV20-1; D: -; DNA: TGCAGTGTACGGGGGACCTACGAGCAGTACTTC; CDR3: CSVRGTYEQYF
size: -; J: TRBJ1-4; V: TRBV6-1; D: -; DNA: TGTGCCAGCAGTCCTGGAGAAAAACTGTTTTTT; CDR3: CASSPGEKLFF
size: -; J: TRBJ2-7; V: TRBV6-5; D: -; DNA: TGTGCCAGCAGTGAATCGTCCTACGAGCAGTACTTC; CDR3: CASSESSYEQYF
size: -; J: TRBJ2-7; V: TRBV11-2; D: TRBD2; DNA: TGTGCCAGCAGCTTAAGCGGGGGGGATCACGAGCAGTACTTC; CDR3: CASSLSGGDHEQYF
size: -; J: TRBJ2-7; V: TRBV6-1; D: -; DNA: TGTGCCAGCGGGGGCCGGACAGCCTACGAGCAGTACTTC; CDR3: CASGGRTAYEQYF
size: -; J: TRBJ2-7; V: TRBV29-1; D: -; DNA: TGCAGCGTTGTGAGGACTAACTACGAGCAGTACTTC; CDR3: CSVVRTNYEQYF
size: once; J: TRBJ2-1; V: TRBV9; D: -; DNA: TGTGCCAGCAGCGCCGGTAGGGTCAGCGTGGGTGAGCAGTTCTTC; CDR3: CASSAGRVSVGEQFF
size: once; J: TRBJ2-2; V: TRBV4-1; D: TRBD2; DNA: TGCGCCAGCAGCCCTAGCGAACTAGCGGGGAACACCGGGGAGCTGTTTTTT; CDR3: CASSPSELAGNTGELFF
size: -; J: TRBJ1-1; V: TRBV7-2; D: -; DNA: TGTGCCAGCAGCTTTGAACCCAGGGCCGCCACTGAAGCTTTCTTT; CDR3: CASSFEPRAATEAFF
size: -; J: TRBJ2-7; V: TRBV14; D: -; DNA: TGTGCCAGCAGCCAGCTGGGCCCCTCCTACGAGCAGTACTTC; CDR3: CASSQLGPSYEQYF